This T cell receptor beta chain came from a study of CD8+CD57+ T cells in acquired aplastic anemia. Study-wide background: The average for DNA from sorted CD4+ and CD8+ cells was around 3.5 ug. Reads per healthy sample averaged approximately 10 million (CD4+) and 11 million to 14 million (CD8+).

V shed 7 bases and J shed 6 bases, with 13 bases lying between them. There are 13 residues in the CDR3. Germline V lookup: CDR1 DFQATT, CDR2 SNEGSKA (reference sequence). This clonotype was seen only a few times. A read error may be the cause here, since a much bigger clone is one base away. Genomic DNA was employed as the template in profiling TCR beta VDJ and CDR3. TCRdb ran MiXCR on the reads and lists one entry per CDR3 protein. The data hold some 240,000 distinct CDR3 sequences, with roughly 35% observed a single time. The rearrangement uses TRBV20-1 and TRBJ1-6; tentatively, D is TRBD1 (6 bases). This receptor was taken from a human donor in good health, serving as a control. Sequences were obtained from sorted CD4+, CD8+, or CD8+CD57+ T cells (not recorded which) from PBMCs. CDR3 DNA: TGCAGTGTTGGGGGGGACACTAATTCACCCCTCCACTTT. This gives the protein CSVGGDTNSPLHF.